These 18 T cell receptor beta chains came from one sample sequenced in a study of Graves' ophthalmopathy and Graves' hyperthyroidism. The authors amplified TCR beta CDR3 regions, and they did so from RNA transcripts for repertoire sequencing. First-round RT-PCR used HTBI primers; second-round multiplex PCR followed. TCRdb recomputed calls from the multiplex PCR reads with MiXCR, one row per CDR3 protein. The sample includes about 620,000 distinct CDR3 sequences, 22% seen only once; the top ten take about 6.6%. The sequencing sample was made of peripheral blood. All receptors derive from a young woman with stable Graves' hyperthyroidism. Some clones in this sample may be carry-over from other donors' samples.

This clonotype was seen ten or more times. The chain is built from TRBV12-3 or TRBV12-4 and TRBJ1-2, with D maybe TRBD1 (6 bases). Trimming took 5 bases from V and 4 from J, leaving 11 bases between them. This CDR3 has 13 amino acids. The CDR3 here is CASSPDRFYGYTF. The CDR3 DNA is TGTGCCAGCAGTCCTGACAGGTTCTATGGCTACACCTTC.

Only a few counts were recorded for this clonotype. The chain has TRBV12-3 or TRBV12-4 and TRBJ1-6, with TRBD1 as a possible D gene (5 bases). V lost 3 bases, J lost 4 bases, and 10 bases lay in between. The CDR3 runs to 15 residues. This CDR3 reads CASSFPGEYNSPLHF. The CDR3 bases are TGTGCCAGCAGTTTCCCGGGGGAATATAATTCACCCCTCCACTTT.

This clonotype turned up a few times. The gene calls are TRBV18 and TRBJ1-2, with 7 bases identical to TRBD1. With 0 bases clipped from V and 6 bases from J, the junction kept 7 bases outside the gene matches. There are 15 residues in the CDR3. Germline lookup yields CDR1 KGHSH and CDR2 LQKENI. The CDR3 DNA is TGTGCCAGCTCACCACCGGCGACAGGGAGTCATGGCTACACCTTC. This gives the protein CASSPPATGSHGYTF.

This clonotype occurred many times. The chain joins TRBV20-1 to TRBJ1-2; unclear D gene. Trimming took off 6 bases at V and 1 base at J, with 6 bases between the two ends. The germline gives CDR1 DFQATT, CDR2 SNEGSKA (reference sequence). The CDR3 contains 11 residues. CDR3 DNA: TGCAGTGCCCACCTTAACTATGGCTACACCTTC. Its protein product is CSAHLNYGYTF.

The sample holds a few counts of this clonotype. A much larger clone is a single base away; this may be a read error. The CDR3 ends on some other residue instead of the conserved phenylalanine or tryptophan, so this is likely a read error. The chain is built from TRBV6-1 and TRBJ1-5; maybe TRBD1 (5 bases). Looked up from germline, CDR1 is MNHNS and CDR2 is SASEGT. This CDR3 comprises 16 residues. Trimming pared 7 bases from V and 0 bases from J, leaving 16 bases between. CDR3 sequence: CASTQTAFSSNQPQHL. The CDR3 DNA reads TGTGCCAGCACCCAGACAGCGTTCAGTAGCAATCAGCCCCAGCATCTT.

This clonotype was counted between two and nine times. This rearrangement joins TRBV7-2 to TRBJ2-7; D might be TRBD1 or TRBD2, each matching 5 bases. V was pared by 6 bases and J by 2 bases, with 17 bases between. There are 15 residues in the CDR3. Looked up from germline, CDR1 is SGHTA and CDR2 is FQGNSA. CDR3 DNA: TGTGCCAGCAGTAGGGACCGGGACCCGGCCTACGAGCAGTACTTC. It yields the protein CASSRDRDPAYEQYF. Full variable domain (outside the CDR3, taken from reference TRBV7-2 and TRBJ2-7): GAGVSQSPSNKVTEKGKDVELRCDPISGHTALYWYRQSLGQGLEFLIYFQGNSAPDKSGLPSDRFSAERTGGSVSTLTIQRTQQEDSAVYLCASSRDRDPAYEQYFGPGTRLTVT.

J is TRBJ1-1 and V is TRBV18, with a weak D call TRBD1 (5 bases). The germline V and J ends were trimmed by 4 bases and 5 bases, with 14 bases remaining between them. Germline V CDR1 and CDR2: KGHSH, LQKENI. There are 14 residues in the CDR3. CDR3 in amino acids: CASSQPGWGTEAFF. Written as DNA, the CDR3 is TGTGCCAGCTCACAACCAGGCTGGGGGACTGAAGCTTTCTTT.

CDR3 region: CATSRVLGQPSNQPQHF. CDR3 sequence (DNA): TGTGCCACCAGCAGAGTTCTCGGACAGCCTAGCAATCAGCCCCAGCATTTT. This chain uses TRBV15 with TRBJ1-5, with a tentative D call TRBD1 (6 bases). V shed 1 base and J shed 0 bases, with 13 bases lying between them. The CDR3 has 17 residues. Germline loops: CDR1 LNHNV, CDR2 YYDKDF (reference sequence).

This clonotype has a count of ten or more. The rearrangement uses TRBV11-2 and TRBJ1-1; no clear D. Trimming took 0 bases from V and 1 from J, leaving 9 bases between them. Germline CDR1 reads SGHAT; CDR2 reads FQNNGV. The CDR3 is 15 residues long. The CDR3 DNA follows: TGTGCCAGCAGCTTAGATCCTTCGGCGAACACTGAAGCTTTCTTT. It specifies CASSLDPSANTEAFF.

At least ten counts were recorded for this clonotype. The V gene is TRBV7-9, the J gene TRBJ1-6; D possibly corresponds to TRBD1 (6 bases). V was clipped by 1 base and J by 7 bases, with 11 bases between them. Germline CDR1 reads SEHNR; CDR2 reads FQNEAQ (reference sequence). This CDR3 has 15 residues. The CDR3 loop reads CASSLEAGGNSPLHF. Here the CDR3 DNA reads TGTGCCAGCAGCTTAGAGGCTGGGGGCAATTCACCCCTCCACTTT. Full variable domain (outside the CDR3, taken from reference TRBV7-9 and TRBJ1-6): DTGVSQNPRHKITKRGQNVTFRCDPISEHNRLYWYRQTLGQGPEFLTYFQNEAQLEKSRLLSDRFSAERPKGSFSTLEIQRTEQGDSAMYLCASSLEAGGNSPLHFGNGTRLTVT.

The V and J genes are TRBV7-2 and TRBJ2-7; 10 nucleotides match TRBD1. Per the germline V gene, CDR1 is SGHTA and CDR2 is FQGNSA. This CDR3 contains 15 residues. The J segment lost 4 bases and the V segment lost 5 bases, leaving 8 bases of the junction unmatched. The CDR3 region is CASSREPGQGYEQYV. CDR3 bases: TGTGCCAGCAGCCGAGAACCGGGACAGGGGTACGAGCAGTACGTC.

This chain joins TRBV5-1 and TRBJ1-6, with TRBD1 matching over 7 bases. Trimming took 5 bases from V and 10 from J; bases not matched to a gene: 9. The CDR3 totals 14 residues. CDR1 and CDR2 (germline): SGHRS, YFSETQ. The CDR3 sequence: CASRQGQDQSPLHF. Written as DNA, the CDR3 is TGCGCCAGCAGACAAGGACAGGACCAATCACCCCTCCACTTT.

This clonotype showed up many times. The chain uses TRBV7-9 and TRBJ2-7; D may be TRBD1 (6 bases). Germline CDR1 and CDR2: SEHNR and FQNEAQ (reference sequence). The CDR3 loop spans 14 amino acids. V shed 5 bases and J shed 3 bases, with 14 bases lying between them. This CDR3 reads CASSPWDTYYEQYF. Here the CDR3 DNA reads TGTGCCAGCAGCCCCTGGGACACGTACTACGAGCAGTACTTC.

The chain combines TRBV4-1 with TRBJ1-1; unclear D gene. The CDR3 covers 16 residues. V shed 0 bases and J shed 0 bases, with 11 bases lying between them. The germline gives CDR1 MGHRA, CDR2 YSYEKL. The CDR3 DNA is TGCGCCAGCAGCCAAGAAATCGTAGGAATGAACACTGAAGCTTTCTTT. It yields the protein CASSQEIVGMNTEAFF.

This clonotype was seen many times. CDR3 bases: TGTGCCAGCTCCGGGACAGGGAATTCACCCCTCCACTTT. Its protein product is CASSGTGNSPLHF. The chain couples TRBV19 to TRBJ1-6; 9 nucleotides agree with TRBD1. The CDR3 totals 13 residues. Trimming cost V 9 bases and J 7 bases; bases outside gene matches: 4. Germline V lookup: CDR1 LNHDA, CDR2 SQIVND (reference sequence). The full variable domain, its missing parts supplied by reference TRBV19 and TRBJ1-6, is DGGITQSPKYLFRKEGQNVTLSCEQNLNHDAMYWYRQDPGQGLRLIYYSQIVNDFQKGDIAEGYSVSREKKESFPLTVTSAQKNPTAFYLCASSGTGNSPLHFGNGTRLTVT.

This chain links TRBV27 with TRBJ2-7; D perhaps matches TRBD1 (6 bases). Between the trimmed V and J ends, which lost 5 bases and 2 bases, there was a span of 16 bases. Germline loops: CDR1 MNHEY, CDR2 SMNVEV (reference sequence). This CDR3 region has 15 residues. DNA of the CDR3: TGTGCCAGCAGTGAAAGGTATCAGGGGCCCTACGAGCAGTACTTC. Protein sequence: CASSERYQGPYEQYF.

This clonotype was recorded at least ten times. V gene TRBV20-1 combines with J gene TRBJ1-5, with a weak D call TRBD1 (5 bases). Trimming left V 4 bases short and J 3 bases short, with 10 bases between. CDR3 length: 13 amino acids. Germline V gene lookup returns CDR1 DFQATT and CDR2 SNEGSKA (reference sequence). DNA for the CDR3: TGCAGTGCTAAGGCAGGGAACAATCAGCCCCAGCATTTT. Amino acid sequence: CSAKAGNNQPQHF.

This clonotype was recorded many times. This chain links TRBV2 with TRBJ2-7; maybe TRBD1 (5 bases). With 4 bases removed from V and 0 bases from J, the gap between germline ends came to 10 bases. Germline CDR1 and CDR2: SNHLY and FYNNEI. This CDR3 spans 14 amino acids. The CDR3 protein is CASSGTGVSYEQYF. The CDR3 region has the DNA TGTGCCAGCAGTGGTACAGGCGTCTCCTACGAGCAGTACTTC.